A selection of T cell receptor beta chains follows, all from one sample in a study of cytomegalovirus exposure and HLA in healthy donors. Some clones are missing from TCRdb's copy, which holds only in-frame ones; the method was immunoSEQ multiplex PCR. The sample yields under 70,000 clones, 70% to 85% seen once. The specimen was PBMCs. These receptor sequences come from a man aged 45-65 years in good health and CMV-seronegative. The CDR3 runs from the conserved cysteine through the conserved F or W. The D gene is left open where the match is weak. Clone size is stated in some rows and not others, as once, few, many or a class when expanded.

TRBV19	TRBJ1-5	.	.	TGTGCCAGTAGTATACAGAGGAGCAATCAGCCCCAGCATTTT	CASSIQRSNQPQHF
TRBV4-3	TRBJ2-2	.	.	TGCGCCAGCAGCCAAGACGCGACGAACACCGGGGAGCTGTTTTTT	CASSQDATNTGELFF
TRBV5-8	TRBJ1-6	.	TRBD1	TGTGCCAGCAGGGACAGGGTTACCTCACCCCTCCACTTT	CASRDRVTSPLHF
TRBV11-2	TRBJ1-2	.	TRBD1	TGTGCCAGCAGCTCAGGACAGGTTCTGAATTTGGGTGGCTACACCTTC	CASSSGQVLNLGGYTF
TRBV6-1	TRBJ2-7	.	.	TGTGCCAGCACAGCCGGGACTGAGAGCTCCTACGAGCAGTACTTC	CASTAGTESSYEQYF
TRBV7-9	TRBJ2-7	.	.	TGTGCCAGCACACCACAGGGATCCGAGCAGTACTTC	CASTPQGSEQYF
TRBV6-6	TRBJ2-1	once	.	TGTGCCAGCAGTTTCCTACAGGGAAATGAGCAGTTCTTC	CASSFLQGNEQFF
TRBV30	TRBJ1-5	once	TRBD1	TGTGCCTGGAGTTTTAACTTTGGACAGGGCCATCAGCCCCAGCATTTT	CAWSFNFGQGHQPQHF
TRBV5-1	TRBJ2-1	.	TRBD2	TGCGCCAGCAGCCCCCAAGGACTAGCGGGGGGGCCAGGGGAGCAGTTCTTC	CASSPQGLAGGPGEQFF
TRBV11-2	TRBJ1-2	.	.	TGTGCCAGCAGCTTAGTAACACAGAACTATGGCTACACCTTC	CASSLVTQNYGYTF
TRBV4-1	TRBJ2-5	few	.	TGCGCCAGCAGCCAAGGCGACCGGGACACCGGACAAGAGACCCAGTACTTC	CASSQGDRDTGQETQYF
TRBV7-2	TRBJ2-3	once	TRBD2	TGTGCCAGCAGCATACTAGCGGGGGTAAGGGATACGCAGTATTTT	CASSILAGVRDTQYF
TRBV12-2	TRBJ1-2	.	.	TGTGCAAGTCGCTTAGTGAGGTGGCAGGGCGAAAACTATGGCTACACCTTC	CASRLVRWQGENYGYTF
TRBV6-6	TRBJ1-3	.	.	TGTGCCAGCAGTTTAGTTGGAAACACCATATATTTT	CASSLVGNTIYF
TRBV10-3	TRBJ2-1	.	.	TGTGCCATCAAGCAGCCTGCAGGCAATGAGCAGTTCTTC	CAIKQPAGNEQFF
TRBV19	TRBJ2-3	.	TRBD2	TGTGCCAGTAGTATGGTGAGCGGGGTCTCAGATACGCAGTATTTT	CASSMVSGVSDTQYF
TRBV19	TRBJ1-6	.	.	TGTGCCAGTAGTCACCAGGGCTACAATTCACCCCTCCACTTT	CASSHQGYNSPLHF
TRBV19	TRBJ1-1	.	TRBD1	TGTGCCAGTAGTATCAAGGGGGCGTATACTGAAGCTTTCTTT	CASSIKGAYTEAFF
TRBV6-5	TRBJ2-1	.	.	TGTGCCAGCAGTGCGGACAGCAGGCAGTTCTTC	CASSADSRQFF
TRBV4-1	TRBJ2-5	once	TRBD2	TGCGCCAGCAGCCCCTCGGGTGGGGGGGGACAAGAGACCCAGTACTTC	CASSPSGGGGQETQYF
TRBV5-4	TRBJ2-1	.	.	TGTGCCAGCAGCCAACTAAACAATGAGCAGTTCTTC	CASSQLNNEQFF
TRBV29-1	TRBJ2-7	.	.	TGCAGCGTCTCGACAGGCTCCTACGAGCAGTACTTC	CSVSTGSYEQYF
TRBV25-1	TRBJ1-1	.	TRBD1	TGTGCCAGCAGGGACAGGGAAAGGGCTGAAGCTTTCTTT	CASRDRERAEAFF
TRBV5-4	TRBJ2-6	.	.	TGTGCCAGCAGCTCGAGAGGCAGCTTGAGCTCTGGGGCCAACGTCCTGACTTTC	CASSSRGSLSSGANVLTF
TRBV28	TRBJ1-4	once	.	TGTGCCAGCAGTTACGGTGCAACTAATGAAAAACTGTTTTTT	CASSYGATNEKLFF
TRBV7-6	TRBJ1-1	.	TRBD1	TGTGCCAGCAGCTTAGGCGAGACAGGGGGGCTTGAAGCTTTCTTT	CASSLGETGGLEAFF
TRBV9	TRBJ2-5	.	TRBD2	TGTGCCAGCAGCGTAGTCGGCGGGGGGACTCAAGAGACCCAGTACTTC	CASSVVGGGTQETQYF
TRBV19	TRBJ2-7	.	TRBD1	TGTGCCAGTAGTCCAATGGCCACAGGGGACTACGAGCAGTACTTC	CASSPMATGDYEQYF
TRBV7-6	TRBJ2-3	.	TRBD1	TGTGCCAGCAGCTTTGTTGGGACAGGGGTTAAAGATACGCAGTATTTT	CASSFVGTGVKDTQYF
TRBV2	TRBJ2-1	.	.	TGTGCCAGCAGTGAATCTTCAGGTCCCGATGAGCAGTTCTTC	CASSESSGPDEQFF
TRBV27	TRBJ2-7	.	.	TGTGCCAGCAGGGGCGCCTACGAGCAGTACTTC	CASRGAYEQYF
TRBV7-7	TRBJ2-7	.	TRBD1	TGTGCCAGCAGCCCCCGACAGGGGAACCCTCCCTACGAGCAGTACTTC	CASSPRQGNPPYEQYF
TRBV6-1	TRBJ2-7	once	.	TGTGCCAGCAGTGACTTGCCCCTGAGAGGCCTTTACGAGCAGTACTTC	CASSDLPLRGLYEQYF
TRBV9	TRBJ1-4	once	TRBD1	TGTGCCAGCAGCCCGTGGGACAGAGTCGAAGAAAAACTGTTTTTT	CASSPWDRVEEKLFF
TRBV5-6	TRBJ2-4	.	.	TGTGCCAGCAGGGGGGGGGCGAGGGGCATTCAGTACTTC	CASRGGARGIQYF
TRBV5-6	TRBJ2-3	.	TRBD2	TGTGCCAGCAGCCATAGCGGGGGGAGCACAGATACGCAGTATTTT	CASSHSGGSTDTQYF
TRBV5-1	TRBJ1-3	few	.	TGCGCCAGCAGCCCCGGAGGAGGAAACTCTGGAAACACCATATATTTT	CASSPGGGNSGNTIYF
TRBV7-2	TRBJ2-6	.	.	TGTGCCAGCAGCTTAGCCCGCCGGGGGGCCAACGTCCTGACTTTC	CASSLARRGANVLTF
TRBV27	TRBJ2-2	.	TRBD2	TGTGCCAGCAGGCAGCGGGGGGGCCGGAACGGGGAGCTGTTTTTT	CASRQRGGRNGELFF
TRBV19	TRBJ1-2	.	.	TGTGCGAGTCGAGATAGGGGGAACTATGGCTACACCTTC	CASRDRGNYGYTF
TRBV30	TRBJ2-1	.	TRBD1	TGTGCCTGGAGTTTTCCCGGGACAGGGAGACTCAATGAGCAGTTCTTC	CAWSFPGTGRLNEQFF
TRBV29-1	TRBJ2-2	.	.	TGCAGCGTTGAAGGGATTCATGGGGCCGCCGGGGAGCTGTTTTTT	CSVEGIHGAAGELFF
TRBV5-1	TRBJ2-2	.	.	TGCGCCAGCAGCCCGGGAACGAACACCGGGGAGCTGTTTTTT	CASSPGTNTGELFF
TRBV10-3	TRBJ1-2	.	.	TGTGCCATCAGTGCCCCAGGTACAGGGATCTATGGCTACACCTTC	CAISAPGTGIYGYTF